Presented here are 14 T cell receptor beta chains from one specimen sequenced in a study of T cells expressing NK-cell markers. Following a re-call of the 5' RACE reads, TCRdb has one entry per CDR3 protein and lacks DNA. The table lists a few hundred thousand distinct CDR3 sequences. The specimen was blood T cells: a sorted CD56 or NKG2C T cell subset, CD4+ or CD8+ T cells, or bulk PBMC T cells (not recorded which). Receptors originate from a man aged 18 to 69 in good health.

CDR3 protein: CASSRLRGDRGYEQYF. This chain uses TRBV27 with TRBJ2-7; TCRdb designates TRBD1, a call that cannot be tested without DNA. This CDR3 is 16 amino acids long. Per germline, CDR1 MNHEY and CDR2 SMNVEV (reference sequence).

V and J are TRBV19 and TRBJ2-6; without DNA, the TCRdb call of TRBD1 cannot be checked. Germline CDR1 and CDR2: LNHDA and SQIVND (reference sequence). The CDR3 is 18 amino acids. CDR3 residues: CASGDGQGIYSGANVLTF.

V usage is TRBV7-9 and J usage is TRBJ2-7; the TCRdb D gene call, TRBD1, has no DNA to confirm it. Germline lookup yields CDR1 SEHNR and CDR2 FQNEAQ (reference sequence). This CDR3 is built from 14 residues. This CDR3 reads CASSPLGRTYEQYF.

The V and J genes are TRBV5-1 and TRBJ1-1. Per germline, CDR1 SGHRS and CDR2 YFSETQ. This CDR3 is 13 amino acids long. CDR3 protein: CASSREGNTEAFF.

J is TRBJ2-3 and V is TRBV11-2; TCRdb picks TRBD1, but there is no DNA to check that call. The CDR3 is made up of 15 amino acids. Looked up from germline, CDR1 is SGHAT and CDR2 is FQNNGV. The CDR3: CASSAWTGIRDTQYF.

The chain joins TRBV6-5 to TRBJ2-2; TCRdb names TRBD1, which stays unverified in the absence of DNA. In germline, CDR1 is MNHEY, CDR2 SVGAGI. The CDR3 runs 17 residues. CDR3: CASSYGPVKLNTGELFF.

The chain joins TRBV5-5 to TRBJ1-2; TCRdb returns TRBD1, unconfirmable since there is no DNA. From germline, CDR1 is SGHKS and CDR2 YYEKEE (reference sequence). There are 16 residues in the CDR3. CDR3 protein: CASSSGLVGGNYGYTF.

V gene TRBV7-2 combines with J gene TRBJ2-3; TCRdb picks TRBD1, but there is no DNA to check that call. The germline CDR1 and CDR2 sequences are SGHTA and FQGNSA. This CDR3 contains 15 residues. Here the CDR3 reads CASSRDRAVTDTQYF.

CDR3 protein: CAIRRDRGYEQYF. The chain joins TRBV10-3 to TRBJ2-7; TCRdb's D gene call, TRBD1, goes unchecked for lack of DNA. Germline values: CDR1 ENHRY, CDR2 SYGVKD. This CDR3 contains 13 residues.

The CDR3 reads CASSSGLAGALTPQYF. V gene TRBV7-2 combines with J gene TRBJ2-3; TCRdb reports TRBD2, a call that lacks DNA to check it against. The CDR3 extends over 16 amino acids. Germline V gene sequence: CDR1 SGHTA, CDR2 FQGNSA. Using reference TRBV7-2 and TRBJ2-3 for the parts outside the CDR3, the full variable domain is GAGVSQSPSNKVTEKGKDVELRCDPISGHTALYWYRQSLGQGLEFLIYFQGNSAPDKSGLPSDRFSAERTGGSVSTLTIQRTQQEDSAVYLCASSSGLAGALTPQYFGPGTRLTVL.

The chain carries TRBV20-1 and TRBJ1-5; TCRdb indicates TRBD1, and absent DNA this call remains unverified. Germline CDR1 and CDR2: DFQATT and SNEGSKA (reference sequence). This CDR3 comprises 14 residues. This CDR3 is CSARGRGWNQPQHF.

Here the CDR3 reads CASSPGASLRTYEQYF. V gene TRBV18 combines with J gene TRBJ2-7; TCRdb's D call, TRBD2, is unchecked because there is no DNA. This CDR3 is built from 16 residues. The germline V gene encodes CDR1 KGHSH and CDR2 LQKENI. Full variable domain (outside the CDR3, taken from reference TRBV18 and TRBJ2-7): NAGVMQNPRHLVRRRGQEARLRCSPMKGHSHVYWYRQLPEEGLKFMVYLQKENIIDESGMPKERFSAEFPKEGPSILRIQQVVRGDSAAYFCASSPGASLRTYEQYFGPGTRLTVT.

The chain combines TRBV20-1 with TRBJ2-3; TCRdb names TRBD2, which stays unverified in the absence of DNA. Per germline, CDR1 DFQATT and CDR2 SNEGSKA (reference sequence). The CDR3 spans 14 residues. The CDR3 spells CSARGDFQTDTQYF.

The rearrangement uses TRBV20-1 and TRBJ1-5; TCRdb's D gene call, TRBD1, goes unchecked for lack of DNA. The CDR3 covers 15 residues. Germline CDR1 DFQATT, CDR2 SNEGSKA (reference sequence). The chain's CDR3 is CSASGTGYSNQPQHF.